This T cell receptor (beta chain) was found in a study of beta chain features in type 1 diabetes. Reverse transcribing all isolated RNA meant expressed TCRB transcripts were sequenced. Clones were read by immunoSEQ multiplex PCR, and TCRdb kept only the in-frame ones, dropping some. The top ten clones hold less than 0.04% of a sample with hundreds of thousands of clones, around an eighth of them seen once. V lost 4 bases and J 8 bases, leaving 18 bases between the germline ends. The length of the CDR3 is 14 residues. Per germline, CDR1 SGHRS and CDR2 YFSETQ. As for this clone: Its cognate antigen is unknown.

Study-wide results and limits: Significant though moderate, a shortening of TCRB CDR3s appeared in all four CD4+ subsets of Type 1 diabetes patients.

The sample was naive CD4+ T cells from blood. This TCR derives from a man between 18 and 35 years old with type 1 diabetes. J is TRBJ1-2 and V is TRBV5-1; a possible D gene is TRBD1 (6 bases). CDR3 DNA sequence: TGCGCCAGCAGCCTCCCCACGGGGGGCGTCGGCTACACCTTC. Amino acids: CASSLPTGGVGYTF.